Shown below are 30 T cell receptor beta chains from a single sample sequenced in a study of T cell responses to AZD1222 COVID-19 vaccine. Clones were read by immunoSEQ multiplex PCR, and TCRdb kept only the in-frame ones, dropping some. The sample holds around 150,000 clones, 88% seen once. The source material was peripheral blood, sampled on day 0 of AZD1222 vaccination. These receptors all stem from an adult in good health.

This chain links TRBV5-4 with TRBJ2-6, with unresolved D. V was cut by 2 bases and J by 2 bases, with 2 bases left in between. Looked up from germline, CDR1 is SGHNT and CDR2 is YYREEE (reference sequence). The CDR3 spans 13 residues. This chain's CDR3 is CASSFTGANVLTF. The CDR3 coding sequence is TGTGCCAGCAGCTTCACTGGGGCCAACGTCCTGACTTTC.

The rearrangement joins TRBV6-5 to TRBJ2-1; 8 nucleotides line up with TRBD1. Trimming took 1 base from V and 6 from J; bases not matched to a gene: 2. The CDR3 covers 14 residues. CDR1 and CDR2 (germline): MNHEY, SVGAGI. The CDR3 coding sequence is TGTGCCAGCAGTTACTGGACAGGGTCCAATGAGCAGTTCTTC. This gives the protein CASSYWTGSNEQFF.

The chain employs TRBV6-5 and TRBJ2-7, with 7 bases that match TRBD1. The CDR3 runs to 14 residues. V was clipped by 5 bases and J by 1 base; unmatched bases: 5. Germline V lookup: CDR1 MNHEY, CDR2 SVGAGI. CDR3 sequence (DNA): TGTGCCAGCAGTAAAACAGGGGATTCCTACGAGCAGTACTTC. It is translated as CASSKTGDSYEQYF.

The V and J genes are TRBV27 and TRBJ1-1; D might be TRBD1 (5 bases). Germline values: CDR1 MNHEY, CDR2 SMNVEV (reference sequence). This CDR3 has 14 residues. V lost 5 bases and J 4 bases, leaving 14 bases between the germline ends. This CDR3 is CASSPRAAGTEAFF. The CDR3 DNA reads as TGTGCCAGCAGTCCCAGGGCGGCAGGCACTGAAGCTTTCTTT.

V usage is TRBV7-4 and J usage is TRBJ2-7; tentative D call: TRBD2 (7 bases). CDR1 and CDR2 (germline): SGHVT, SQSDAQ. This CDR3 has 14 residues. The ends were cut back, 9 bases at V and 3 bases at J, with 18 bases in the middle. In nucleotides, the CDR3 is TGTGCCAGTCATAATGAGGGGGGGCTCTACGAGCAGTACTTC. This gives the protein CASHNEGGLYEQYF.

The rearrangement links TRBV6-5 to TRBJ2-1; 11 nucleotides match TRBD2. Germline-derived CDR1 and CDR2 are MNHEY and SVGAGI. This CDR3 has 16 residues. J gave up 8 bases and V 4 bases, and 10 bases lay outside the gene matches. CDR3 sequence (DNA): TGTGCCAGCAGTTCCGGGACTAGCGGATTCCGGGATGAGCAGTTCTTC. Translation: CASSSGTSGFRDEQFF.

CDR3 nucleotide sequence: TGTGCCAGCAGTCCTAAGACAGCAAACTATGGCTACACCTTC. Its protein is CASSPKTANYGYTF. The chain uses TRBV27 and TRBJ1-2; TRBD1 might be the D (5 bases). This CDR3 comprises 14 residues. The V and J ends lost 5 bases and 2 bases respectively, with 12 bases between them. CDR1 is MNHEY, CDR2 SMNVEV, per germline (reference sequence).

J is TRBJ2-1 and V is TRBV5-8; TRBD2 matches at 14 bases. With V trimmed by 4 bases and J by 4 bases, 4 bases remained unmatched. Per germline, CDR1 SGHTS and CDR2 YDEGEE. This CDR3 spans 16 amino acids. The CDR3 DNA sequence: TGTGCCAGCAGCCCGGGACTAGCGGGAGAGTACAATGAGCAGTTCTTC. Residues: CASSPGLAGEYNEQFF. Using reference TRBV5-8 and TRBJ2-1 for the parts outside the CDR3, the full variable domain is EAGVTQSPTHLIKTRGQQATLRCSPISGHTSVYWYQQALGLGLQFLLWYDEGEERNRGNFPPRFSGRQFPNYSSELNVNALELEDSALYLCASSPGLAGEYNEQFFGPGTRLTVL.

This clone was seen once. V is TRBV2 and J is TRBJ1-5; D ambiguous. CDR3 length equals 15 residues. Trimming shortened V by 6 bases and J by 5 bases, and 17 bases separated the two germline ends. Germline loops: CDR1 SNHLY, CDR2 FYNNEI. The CDR3 DNA reads TGTGCCAGCAGCGCTATTGGGAAGAGAGATCAGCCCCAGCATTTT. This encodes CASSAIGKRDQPQHF.

The table lists this clone with a few counts. Other DNA sequences in this sample translate to the same CDR3. CDR3 in amino acids: CASSLDRRNSPLHF. In DNA form, the CDR3 reads TGTGCCAGCAGCTTAGATCGGAGAAACTCACCCCTCCACTTT. The chain uses TRBV7-2 and TRBJ1-6; no definite D call. The germline V gene encodes CDR1 SGHTA and CDR2 FQGNSA. CDR3 length: 14 amino acids. Trimming shortened V by 1 base and J by 10 bases, and 11 bases separated the two germline ends.

This clone showed up just once. The chain couples TRBV12-3 or TRBV12-4 to TRBJ1-4; D gene ambiguous. CDR3 length equals 13 residues. Trimming stripped 4 bases from V and 10 bases from J, with 13 bases between. CDR3 residues: CASSSVASGKLFF. The CDR3 DNA reads as TGTGCCAGCAGTTCGGTCGCTTCGGGAAAACTGTTTTTT.

This chain connects TRBV27 to TRBJ1-6, with 9 nucleotides matching TRBD1. This CDR3 comprises 16 residues. Germline CDR1 MNHEY, CDR2 SMNVEV (reference sequence). V lost 5 bases to trimming and J lost 7 bases; unmatched junction nucleotides: 9. CDR3 nucleotides: TGTGCCAGCAGTCCCGGGACAGGGCTCCTCAATTCACCCCTCCACTTT. This sequence encodes CASSPGTGLLNSPLHF.

The CDR3 loop reads CASSLTSGDYNEQFF. CDR3 bases: TGTGCCAGCAGCTTGACTAGCGGAGACTACAATGAGCAGTTCTTC. The chain employs TRBV7-2 and TRBJ2-1; TRBD2 matches at 9 bases. The CDR3 length is 15 residues. J gave up 3 bases and V 3 bases, and 3 bases lay outside the gene matches. CDR1 is SGHTA and CDR2 is FQGNSA in the germline V gene.

The chain employs TRBV9 and TRBJ1-2; D is unclear. Trimming pared 2 bases from V and 4 bases from J, leaving 12 bases between. From germline, CDR1 is SGDLS and CDR2 YYNGEE. The CDR3 extends over 14 amino acids. For the CDR3, the DNA is TGTGCCAGCAGCGTTTCCGAGGGTTTCTATGGCTACACCTTC. Translated: CASSVSEGFYGYTF.

The chain carries TRBV6-4 and TRBJ1-4; weak D call: TRBD1 (5 bases). The germline V and J ends were trimmed by 7 bases and 6 bases, with 15 bases remaining between them. This CDR3 has 14 residues. Germline V gives CDR1 MRHNA, CDR2 SNTAGT. CDR3 amino acids: CASNRWKLDEKLFF. CDR3 nucleotide sequence: TGTGCCAGCAACAGGTGGAAGTTAGATGAAAAACTGTTTTTT.

J is TRBJ2-1 and V is TRBV7-9, with 11 bases matching TRBD2. Germline values: CDR1 SEHNR, CDR2 FQNEAQ (reference sequence). The CDR3 extends over 15 amino acids. V dropped 0 bases and J dropped 7; count of bases not matched to a gene: 2. In DNA form, the CDR3 reads TGTGCCAGCAGCTTAGCGACTAGCGGGGTAAATGAGCAGTTCTTC. Protein sequence: CASSLATSGVNEQFF.

This chain joins TRBV27 and TRBJ2-7; D is ambiguous. This CDR3 has 17 amino acids. V gave up 0 bases and J gave up 3 bases, with 18 bases separating them. The germline V gene has CDR1 MNHEY and CDR2 SMNVEV (reference sequence). CDR3 amino acids: CASSLSGFRHTLYEQYF. CDR3 nucleotide sequence: TGTGCCAGCAGTTTATCGGGGTTTCGTCACACTCTCTACGAGCAGTACTTC.

The V call is TRBV9, the J call TRBJ2-3; 8 positions match TRBD1. The germline V gene has CDR1 SGDLS and CDR2 YYNGEE. This CDR3 has 15 residues. V lost 4 bases, J lost 2 bases, and 6 bases stayed unmatched. CDR3 sequence: CASSPRDRSTDTQYF. The DNA for the CDR3 is TGTGCCAGCAGCCCTCGGGACAGGTCCACAGATACGCAGTATTTT.

The chain is built from TRBV29-1 and TRBJ1-2; 7 nucleotides align to TRBD1. V lost 4 bases to trimming and J lost 3 bases; unmatched junction nucleotides: 5. There are 13 residues in the CDR3. Germline V gene data show CDR1 as SQVTM and CDR2 as ANQGSEA. The chain's CDR3 is CSVVMQGDYGYTF. The CDR3 region has the DNA TGCAGCGTTGTAATGCAGGGGGACTATGGCTACACCTTC.

This clone was seen only once. The chain couples TRBV29-1 to TRBJ2-1; D perhaps matches TRBD1 (6 bases). Trimming took 3 bases from V and 6 from J, leaving 15 bases between them. Germline CDR1 and CDR2: SQVTM and ANQGSEA. This CDR3 contains 14 residues. The CDR3 spells CSVDDGTIVNEQFF. In nucleotides, the CDR3 is TGCAGCGTTGACGACGGGACAATAGTCAATGAGCAGTTCTTC.

The V gene is TRBV19, the J gene TRBJ2-5, with 7 nucleotides matching TRBD2. Germline CDR1 reads LNHDA; CDR2 reads SQIVND (reference sequence). The CDR3 extends over 13 amino acids. Trimming cost V 3 bases and J 8 bases; bases outside gene matches: 6. The CDR3: CASSMSPGLTQYF. In DNA, the CDR3 is TGTGCCAGTAGTATGAGTCCGGGACTAACCCAGTACTTC. Drawing the rest from reference TRBV19 and TRBJ2-5, the complete variable domain is DGGITQSPKYLFRKEGQNVTLSCEQNLNHDAMYWYRQDPGQGLRLIYYSQIVNDFQKGDIAEGYSVSREKKESFPLTVTSAQKNPTAFYLCASSMSPGLTQYFGPGTRLLVL.

In this sample, this clone turned up a few times. This sequence joins TRBV7-3 and TRBJ2-6; 7 bases fit TRBD1. This CDR3 spans 16 amino acids. The ends lost 5 bases at V and 6 bases at J; junction bases unmatched: 10. Germline V CDR1 and CDR2: SGHTA, FQGTGA. CDR3 in DNA: TGTGCCAGCAGCCAAGGGGGCAGAGGGCCGGCCAACGTCCTGACTTTC. The encoded protein is CASSQGGRGPANVLTF. Looking up the rest from reference TRBV7-3 and TRBJ2-6 gives the full variable domain: GAGVSQTPSNKVTEKGKYVELRCDPISGHTALYWYRQSLGQGPEFLIYFQGTGAADDSGLPNDRFFAVRPEGSVSTLKIQRTERGDSAVYLCASSQGGRGPANVLTFGAGSRLTVL.

The chain employs TRBV3-1 (or the pseudogene TRBV3-2) and TRBJ2-1, with D tentatively TRBD1 or TRBD2 (5 bases each). In germline, CDR1 is LGHDT, CDR2 YNNKEL (reference sequence). The CDR3 runs to 18 residues. Between the trimmed V and J ends, which lost 4 bases and 9 bases, there was a span of 28 bases. Here the CDR3 reads CASSPESRGVGWRSEQFF. The CDR3 region has the DNA TGTGCCAGCAGCCCGGAGAGTAGGGGAGTGGGGTGGAGGAGTGAGCAGTTCTTC.

This clone was seen a handful of times. This chain uses TRBV25-1 with TRBJ2-7; a possible D gene is TRBD1 (6 bases). The length of the CDR3 is 13 residues. The ends were cut back, 4 bases at V and 4 bases at J, with 11 bases in the middle. From germline, CDR1 is MGHDK and CDR2 SYGVNS. CDR3 in amino acids: CASSGGQTYEQYF. CDR3 nucleotide sequence: TGTGCCAGCAGTGGTGGACAGACTTACGAGCAGTACTTC.

The chain carries TRBV5-6 and TRBJ2-5, with unresolved D. Trimming cost V 0 bases and J 1 base, with 4 bases left between them. The CDR3 runs 13 residues. Germline CDR1 SGHDT, CDR2 YYEEEE. The CDR3 nucleotides read TGTGCCAGCAGCTTGGGCACCCAAGAGACCCAGTACTTC. It translates to CASSLGTQETQYF.

This clone is a singleton in its sample. This sequence joins TRBV28 and TRBJ1-1; D remains ambiguous. This CDR3 contains 14 residues. V lost 5 bases and J lost 5, with 15 bases in between. Looked up from germline, CDR1 is MDHEN and CDR2 is SYDVKM. The CDR3 nucleotides read TGTGCCAGCAGTCCCCGGGGAGGGAGGACTGAAGCTTTCTTT. Its translation: CASSPRGGRTEAFF.

The chain recombines TRBV6-2 or TRBV6-3 with TRBJ1-1; 8 nucleotides align to TRBD1. Germline CDR1 reads MNHEY; CDR2 reads SVGEGT. The junction had 7 bases not matched to a gene; V was cut back by 6 bases and J by 1 base. The CDR3 sequence is 15 residues long. The CDR3 loop reads CASSEQGDGNTEAFF. Here the CDR3 DNA reads TGTGCCAGCAGCGAACAGGGGGACGGGAACACTGAAGCTTTCTTT.

Many counts were recorded for this clone. The chain uses TRBV28 and TRBJ1-1; D ambiguous. V dropped 6 bases and J dropped 0 bases, with 11 bases sitting between them. The CDR3 spans 14 residues. Germline lookup yields CDR1 MDHEN and CDR2 SYDVKM. This CDR3 reads CASRLGILNTEAFF. CDR3 DNA: TGTGCCAGCAGACTGGGGATTTTGAACACTGAAGCTTTCTTT. Full variable domain (missing parts from reference TRBV28 and TRBJ1-1): DVKVTQSSRYLVKRTGEKVFLECVQDMDHENMFWYRQDPGLGLRLIYFSYDVKMKEKGDIPEGYSVSREKKERFSLILESASTNQTSMYLCASRLGILNTEAFFGQGTRLTVV.

V usage is TRBV9 and J usage is TRBJ2-4; the match to TRBD1 covers 7 bases. The V gene end was trimmed by 2 bases and the J gene end by 7 bases; junction bases not matched to a gene: 9. This CDR3 spans 15 amino acids. Per the germline V gene, CDR1 is SGDLS and CDR2 is YYNGEE. The CDR3 region has the DNA TGTGCCAGCAGCGTGGGTCAGGGGGTAGGGAACATTCAGTACTTC. Residues: CASSVGQGVGNIQYF.

This clone was observed a single time. V is TRBV9 and J is TRBJ1-6; 8 positions agree with TRBD1. The CDR3 consists of 14 residues. Trimming cost V 6 bases and J 7 bases; bases outside gene matches: 6. Germline CDR1 is SGDLS and CDR2 is YYNGEE. In nucleotides, the CDR3 is TGTGCCAGCAACCAGGGGGCGCGGAATTCACCCCTCCACTTT. Translated: CASNQGARNSPLHF.